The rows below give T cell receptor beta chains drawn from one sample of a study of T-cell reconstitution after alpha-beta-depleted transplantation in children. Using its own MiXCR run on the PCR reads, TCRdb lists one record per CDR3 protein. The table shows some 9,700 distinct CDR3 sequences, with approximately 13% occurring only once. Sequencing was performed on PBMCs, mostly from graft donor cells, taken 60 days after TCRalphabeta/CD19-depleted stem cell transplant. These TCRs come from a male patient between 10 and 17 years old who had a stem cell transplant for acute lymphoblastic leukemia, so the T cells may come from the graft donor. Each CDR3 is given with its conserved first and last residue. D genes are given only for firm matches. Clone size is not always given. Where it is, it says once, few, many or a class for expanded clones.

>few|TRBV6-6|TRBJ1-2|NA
TGTGCCACCTTATCCTATGGCTACACCTTC
CATLSYGYTF
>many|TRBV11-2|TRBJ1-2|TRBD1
TGTGCCAGCAGCTCGGATAGACAGGGGGTTTATGGCTACACCTTC
CASSSDRQGVYGYTF
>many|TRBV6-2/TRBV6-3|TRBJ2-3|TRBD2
TGTGCCAGCAGGATCCGTCTATTAGCGGGAGGCGTGAATACGCAGTATTTT
CASRIRLLAGGVNTQYF
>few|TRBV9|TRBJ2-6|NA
TGTGCCAGCAGCACAGAAGGGACGGACATCTCTGGGGCCAACGTCCTGACTTTC
CASSTEGTDISGANVLTF
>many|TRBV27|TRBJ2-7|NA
TGTGCCAGCAGTTCTTCCGCTTACGAGCAGTACTTC
CASSSSAYEQYF
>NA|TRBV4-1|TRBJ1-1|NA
TGTGCCAGCAGCTCGGGGCCCCATTGCAGTGAAGCTTTCTTT
CASSSGPHCSEAFF
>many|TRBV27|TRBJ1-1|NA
TGTGCCAGCACTAAAATCTCGGGCACTGAAGCTTTCTTT
CASTKISGTEAFF
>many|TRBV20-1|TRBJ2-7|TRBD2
TGCAGTGCTAGAGACCCCTCCGGGACTAGCGGGACCTACGAGCAGTACTTC
CSARDPSGTSGTYEQYF
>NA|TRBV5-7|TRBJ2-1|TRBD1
TGTGCCAGCGGCCCCGGGACAGGTTCATCCTACAATGAGCAGTTCTTC
CASGPGTGSSYNEQFF
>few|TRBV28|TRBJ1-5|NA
TGTGCCAGCAGTTTGCGGTTGGCTTTTTATAGCAATCAGCCCCAGCATTTT
CASSLRLAFYSNQPQHF
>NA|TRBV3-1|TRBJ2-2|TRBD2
TGTGCCAGCAGCCAAGATTTAAGACTAGCGGGAGCCGGGGAGCTGTTTTTT
CASSQDLRLAGAGELFF
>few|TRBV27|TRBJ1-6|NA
TGTGCCAGCAGGACAGCCACGAATTCACCCCTCCACTTT
CASRTATNSPLHF
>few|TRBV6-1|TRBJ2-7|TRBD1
TGTGCCAGCAGTGTACAGGACAGGGTCTACGAGCAGTACTTC
CASSVQDRVYEQYF
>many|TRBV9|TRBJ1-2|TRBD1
TGTGCCAGCAGCGTAGCGGCGGGACAGATCAACTATGGCTACACCTTC
CASSVAAGQINYGYTF
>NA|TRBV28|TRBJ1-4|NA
TGTGCCATGAGCTCCGGTCTCCTCACTGAAAAACTGTTTTTT
CAMSSGLLTEKLFF
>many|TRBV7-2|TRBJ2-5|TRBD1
TGTGCCAGCAGCTCGTACAGGGGCCAAGAGACCCAGTACTTC
CASSSYRGQETQYF
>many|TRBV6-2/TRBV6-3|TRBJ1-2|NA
TGTGCCAGCAGTGGGCCGCTTTCGGGCCGGTATGGCTACACCTTC
CASSGPLSGRYGYTF
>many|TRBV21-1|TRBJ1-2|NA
TGTGCCAGCAGCAAAGCCCATTCTAGGTTTAACTATGGCTACACCTTC
CASSKAHSRFNYGYTF
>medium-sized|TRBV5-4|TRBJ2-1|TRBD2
TGTGCCAGCAGCTTGGGGACTAGCGGGAGGCTTAACAATGAGCAGTTCTTC
CASSLGTSGRLNNEQFF
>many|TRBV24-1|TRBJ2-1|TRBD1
TGTGCCACCAGTGACCCATCGACAGGGAGAAATGAGCAGTTCTTC
CATSDPSTGRNEQFF
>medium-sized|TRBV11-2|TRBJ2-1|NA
TGTGCCAGCAGCTTCCTTAGACGCCGGACCTCCTACAATGAGCAGTTCTTC
CASSFLRRRTSYNEQFF
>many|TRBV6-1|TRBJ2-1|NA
TGTGCCAGCAGTGAGCGTTCCCCACGGGTGGAGCAGTTCTTC
CASSERSPRVEQFF
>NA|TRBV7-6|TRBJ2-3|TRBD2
TGTGCCAGCAGCCCTACTTGGACTAGCGGGACAGATACGCAGTATTTT
CASSPTWTSGTDTQYF
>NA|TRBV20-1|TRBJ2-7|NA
TGCAGTGCCACTAGGGAACACGAGCAGTACTTC
CSATREHEQYF
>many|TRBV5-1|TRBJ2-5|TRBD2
TGCGCCAGCAGCTTGTCACCGGGCGGGGGAGAAGAGACCCAGTACTTC
CASSLSPGGGEETQYF
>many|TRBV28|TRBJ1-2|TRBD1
TGTGCCAGCAGAGCAGACAGGGGAAGGAACTATGGCTACACCTTC
CASRADRGRNYGYTF
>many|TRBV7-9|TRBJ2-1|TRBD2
TGTGCCAGCAGGGGGACTAGCGTGGCAAAGTTCTTC
CASRGTSVAKFF
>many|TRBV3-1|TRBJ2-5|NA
TGTGCCAGCAGCCAAACAGAAGAGACCCAGTACTTC
CASSQTEETQYF
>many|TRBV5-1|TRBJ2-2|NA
TGCGCCAGCAGCTTCGCCGGGGCTTGGGGTACCGGGGAGCTGTTTTTT
CASSFAGAWGTGELFF
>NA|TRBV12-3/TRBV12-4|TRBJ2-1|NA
TGTGCCAGCAGTACCGGGACACCTTACAATGAGCAGTTCTTC
CASSTGTPYNEQFF
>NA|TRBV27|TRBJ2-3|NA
TGTGCCAGCAGTGTCCGACTGCGGGGCCCAGATACGCAGTATTTT
CASSVRLRGPDTQYF
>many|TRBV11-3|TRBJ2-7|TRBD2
TGTGCCAGCAGCGTAGTCCGAGCGGGAGCGGATGAGCAGTACTTC
CASSVVRAGADEQYF
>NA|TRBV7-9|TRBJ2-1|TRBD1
TGTGCCAGCAGTTTCCCTACCGGGACAGGGCGTAATGAGCAGTTCTTC
CASSFPTGTGRNEQFF
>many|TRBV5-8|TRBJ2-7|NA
TGTGCCAGCAGCTTGGACCCCAGGGGATCCTACTACGAGCAGTACTTC
CASSLDPRGSYYEQYF
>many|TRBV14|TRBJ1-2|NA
TGTGCCAGCAGCCCCCAGGACAGATATGGCTACACCTTC
CASSPQDRYGYTF
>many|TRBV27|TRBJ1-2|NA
TGTGCCAGCCGCGGTGCTTGGAGGGTGAGGGGCTACACCTTC
CASRGAWRVRGYTF
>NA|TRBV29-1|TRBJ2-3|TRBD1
TGCAGCGTTGAAGTTTTGGGCAGGGGGACAGATACGCAGTATTTT
CSVEVLGRGTDTQYF
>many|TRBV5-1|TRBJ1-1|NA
TGCGCCAGCAGCTTGGCGACGAGATGGGATTTGAACACTGAAGCTTTCTTT
CASSLATRWDLNTEAFF
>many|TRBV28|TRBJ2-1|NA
TGTGCCAGCAGTTCCCGGTACAATGAGCAGTTCTTC
CASSSRYNEQFF
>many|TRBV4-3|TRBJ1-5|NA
TGCGCCAGCAGCCAAGATAGAGGTCAGCCCCAGCATTTT
CASSQDRGQPQHF
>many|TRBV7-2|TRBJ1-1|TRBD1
TGTGCCAGCAGCTTCTTGTCAGGGGGGAACACTGAAGCTTTCTTT
CASSFLSGGNTEAFF
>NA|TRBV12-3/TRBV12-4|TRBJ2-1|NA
TGTGCCAGCAGTTTAGCGGGGGGGCCTCAGTTCTTC
CASSLAGGPQFF
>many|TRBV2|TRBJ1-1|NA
TGTGCCAGCAGGAACAGGGATGTCAACACTGAAGCTTTCTTT
CASRNRDVNTEAFF
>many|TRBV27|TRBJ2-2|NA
TGTGCCAGCAGTTTAATTCCCGACGCCGGGGAGCTGTTTTTT
CASSLIPDAGELFF
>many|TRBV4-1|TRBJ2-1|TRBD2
TGCGCCAGCAGCCTAGCGGGAATCAGCTCCTACAATGAGCAGTTCTTC
CASSLAGISSYNEQFF
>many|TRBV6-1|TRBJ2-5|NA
TGTGCCAGCACCAACGACCCGGGGCAAGAGACCCAGTACTTC
CASTNDPGQETQYF